This T cell receptor beta chain was sequenced during a study of blood T cell repertoires in COVID-19. CDR1 and CDR2 (germline): LGHDT, YNNKEL (reference sequence). There are 14 residues in the CDR3. Trimming removed 4 bases at V and 4 bases at J, with 11 bases between. Authors' analysis steps: The assay estimated nucleated cells by amplifying reference gene primers. Here immunoSEQ multiplex PCR was the method, and the copy in TCRdb shows in-frame clones only, minus some. The D gene and trimming were derived from the DNA, and the V and J assignments and clone size from that table. Of over 300,000 clones detected, approximately 85% appear once; the ten largest clones hold approximately 7.6%.

V gene TRBV3-1 (or the pseudogene TRBV3-2) combines with J gene TRBJ2-1; perhaps TRBD1 as D (6 bases). The clonotype originates from a human donor in a cohort sampled during active COVID-19. Sequencing was performed on peripheral blood. The DNA of the CDR3 is TGTGCCAGCAGCCCAGGGGAACAGTACAATGAGCAGTTCTTC. Protein: CASSPGEQYNEQFF.